This passage covers 30 T cell receptor beta chains from one sample sequenced in a study of control samples from healthy donors and cancer patients. Only in-frame clones appear in the TCRdb table, and some are missing; sequencing was by immunoSEQ multiplex PCR. The table includes some 49,000 clones, 65% to 90% detected once. The sequencing sample was made of PBMCs. The origin of the receptors is a woman between 45 and 60 years old with lung cancer.

The chain combines TRBV15 with TRBJ1-2; TRBD1 is a possible D gene (5 bases). Trimming took 0 bases from V and 4 from J, leaving 9 bases between them. CDR3 length: 14 amino acids. CDR1 and CDR2 (germline): LNHNV, YYDKDF (reference sequence). The CDR3 DNA sequence: TGTGCCACCAGCAGAGAACAGGTCTCCTATGGCTACACCTTC. Its protein is CATSREQVSYGYTF.

This sequence joins TRBV7-3 and TRBJ2-7; possible D gene TRBD1, 5 bases. Trimming pared 1 base from V and 1 base from J, leaving 11 bases between. Germline CDR1 is SGHTA and CDR2 is FQGTGA. The CDR3 loop spans 15 amino acids. The CDR3 region has the DNA TGTGCCAGCAGCTTAAGTGCTCAGGGTTCCTACGAGCAGTACTTC. Protein: CASSLSAQGSYEQYF.

The V gene is TRBV29-1, the J gene TRBJ1-1, with 10 bases that match TRBD1. The germline CDR1 and CDR2 sequences are SQVTM and ANQGSEA. This CDR3 has 13 residues. V shed 6 bases, J shed 3 bases, and the junction held 4 bases outside the gene matches. CDR3 bases: TGCAGCGTGACAGGGGGCTTGGACACTGAAGCTTTCTTT. Translating gives CSVTGGLDTEAFF.

This rearrangement joins TRBV14 to TRBJ2-3; D is ambiguous. The V and J ends lost 6 bases and 1 base respectively, with 14 bases between them. The CDR3 is 15 residues long. Germline CDR1 SGHDN, CDR2 FVKESK. CDR3: CASRSRPDGTDTQYF. The CDR3 region has the DNA TGTGCCAGCAGAAGCAGACCGGACGGCACAGATACGCAGTATTTT.

The chain has TRBV6-1 and TRBJ2-7, with 7 bases fitting TRBD2. This CDR3 spans 13 amino acids. Trimming cost V 3 bases and J 6 bases; bases outside gene matches: 5. Germline V gene sequence: CDR1 MNHNS, CDR2 SASEGT. As DNA, the CDR3 is TGTGCCAGCAGTGATGGGGGAGGGTCCGAGCAGTACTTC. Amino acids: CASSDGGGSEQYF.

This chain uses TRBV6-5 with TRBJ1-2; 9 bases are a match to TRBD1. The V gene end was trimmed by 5 bases and the J gene end by 7 bases; junction bases not matched to a gene: 11. The CDR3 runs 15 residues. The germline V gene encodes CDR1 MNHEY and CDR2 SVGAGI. The CDR3: CASSTGGGSFRGYTF. CDR3 nucleotides: TGTGCCAGCAGTACAGGGGGCGGCTCTTTCCGTGGCTACACCTTC.

This chain joins TRBV30 and TRBJ1-5; TRBD1 is a possible D gene (5 bases). Looked up from germline, CDR1 is GTSNPN and CDR2 is SVGIG (reference sequence). V lost 5 bases to trimming and J lost 1 base, with 6 bases between them. This CDR3 region has 12 residues. The CDR3 loop reads CAWQGSNQPQHF. CDR3 sequence (DNA): TGTGCCTGGCAGGGAAGCAATCAGCCCCAGCATTTT.

As to this clone: One end of the junction fails to match germline, which may point to a read error. The genes are TRBV30 and TRBJ1-1, with D perhaps TRBD1 (6 bases). CDR1 and CDR2 (germline): GTSNPN, SVGIG (reference sequence). CDR3 length equals 16 residues. CDR3 in amino acids: CAWRWDTEYWNAEAFF. CDR3 sequence (DNA): TGTGCCTGGAGGTGGGACACCGAATACTGGAACGCTGAAGCTTTCTTT.

V is TRBV4-3 and J is TRBJ2-1, with unresolved D. Germline CDR1 LGHNA, CDR2 YSLEER. The V end was cut by 0 bases, the J end by 6 bases, with 12 bases between. The CDR3 has 15 residues. The CDR3 reads CASSQDTVPFNEQFF. Here the CDR3 DNA reads TGCGCCAGCAGCCAAGATACTGTACCCTTCAATGAGCAGTTCTTC.

The chain has TRBV7-2 and TRBJ2-3; D perhaps matches TRBD2 (6 bases). This CDR3 is built from 15 residues. Germline V CDR1 and CDR2: SGHTA, FQGNSA. V was shortened by 5 bases and J by 0 bases, with 12 bases between the two germline ends. CDR3 loop: CASSLLATSTDTQYF. The CDR3 DNA reads TGTGCCAGCAGCCTACTAGCCACTAGCACAGATACGCAGTATTTT.

The CDR3 DNA reads as TGTGCCAGTAGTCTAACAGGGGTCAATCAGCCCCAGCATTTT. This encodes CASSLTGVNQPQHF. The chain recombines TRBV19 with TRBJ1-5; TRBD1 matches 7 bases. There are 14 residues in the CDR3. Trimming took 5 bases from V and 3 from J; bases not matched to a gene: 4. Germline values: CDR1 LNHDA, CDR2 SQIVND (reference sequence).

The V gene is TRBV27, the J gene TRBJ1-1; the D is unclear. The CDR3 consists of 14 residues. Trimming cost V 4 bases and J 2 bases, with 11 bases left between them. Germline V CDR1 and CDR2: MNHEY, SMNVEV (reference sequence). Written as DNA, the CDR3 is TGTGCCAGCAGTTGGAGGAATACTAACACTGAAGCTTTCTTT. It encodes CASSWRNTNTEAFF.

The CDR3 here is CASSPTMGTEAFF. CDR3 nucleotides: TGTGCCAGCAGTCCAACGATGGGGACTGAAGCTTTCTTT. The chain carries TRBV27 and TRBJ1-1; D is uncertain. The CDR3 loop spans 13 amino acids. CDR1 and CDR2 (germline): MNHEY, SMNVEV (reference sequence). With 5 bases removed from V and 5 bases from J, the gap between germline ends came to 12 bases.

V gene TRBV10-3 combines with J gene TRBJ1-3, with D unresolved. Trimming pared 6 bases from V and 0 bases from J, leaving 0 bases between. CDR1 is ENHRY, CDR2 SYGVKD, per germline. The CDR3 covers 11 residues. The CDR3 protein is CAISSGNTIYF. The CDR3 nucleotides are TGTGCCATCAGCTCTGGAAACACCATATATTTT.

The chain combines TRBV30 with TRBJ2-1; maybe TRBD2 (7 bases). Between the trimmed V and J ends, which lost 3 bases and 5 bases, there was a span of 17 bases. CDR1 GTSNPN and CDR2 SVGIG come from the germline V gene (reference sequence). The CDR3 totals 15 residues. The DNA of the CDR3 is TGTGCCTGGAGGGTAAGGGGGGGGCGAGACAATGAGCAGTTCTTC. Translated: CAWRVRGGRDNEQFF.

The sample holds a few counts of this clone. The rearrangement uses TRBV5-5 and TRBJ1-5; no reliable D call. CDR3 length: 14 amino acids. Trimming took off 4 bases at V and 3 bases at J, with 11 bases between the two ends. Looked up from germline, CDR1 is SGHKS and CDR2 is YYEKEE (reference sequence). The CDR3 DNA reads as TGTGCCAGCAGCGGGGAGGCCTACAATCAGCCCCAGCATTTT. It translates to CASSGEAYNQPQHF. The full variable domain, rest sourced from reference TRBV5-5 and TRBJ1-5, is DAGVTQSPTHLIKTRGQQVTLRCSPISGHKSVSWYQQVLGQGPQFIFQYYEKEERGRGNFPDRFSARQFPNYSSELNVNALLLGDSALYLCASSGEAYNQPQHFGDGTRLSIL.

J is TRBJ1-6 and V is TRBV18; D unclear. Trimming took off 3 bases at V and 10 bases at J, with 13 bases between the two ends. The CDR3 sequence is 14 residues long. Germline CDR1 is KGHSH and CDR2 is LQKENI. The CDR3 DNA follows: TGTGCCAGCTCACCGAGCAAGGCCGAATCACCCCTCCACTTT. It encodes CASSPSKAESPLHF.

The gene calls are TRBV11-2 and TRBJ1-2; possibly TRBD1 for D (6 bases). CDR1 and CDR2 from the germline V gene are SGHAT and FQNNGV. The V end was cut by 5 bases, the J end by 6 bases, with 19 bases between. CDR3 length: 15 residues. The CDR3 reads CASSPLTGTQDGYTF. CDR3 bases: TGTGCCAGCAGCCCCCTGACAGGAACTCAGGATGGCTACACCTTC. Based on the CDR3 plus reference TRBV11-2 and TRBJ1-2, the full variable domain is EAGVAQSPRYKIIEKRQSVAFWCNPISGHATLYWYQQILGQGPKLLIQFQNNGVVDDSQLPKDRFSAERLKGVDSTLKIQPAKLEDSAVYLCASSPLTGTQDGYTFGSGTRLTVV.

This chain uses TRBV6-2 or TRBV6-3 with TRBJ2-7; D not resolved. The germline V and J ends were trimmed by 7 bases and 2 bases, with 12 bases remaining between them. Germline lookup yields CDR1 MNHEY and CDR2 SVGEGT. The CDR3 runs to 13 residues. The CDR3 DNA is TGTGCCAGCACCCCCGACTGGGCCTACGAGCAGTACTTC. It specifies CASTPDWAYEQYF.

The rearrangement links TRBV2 to TRBJ1-3; D is uncertain. Per the germline V gene, CDR1 is SNHLY and CDR2 is FYNNEI. This CDR3 has 16 residues. V was clipped by 2 bases and J by 0 bases, with 11 bases between them. CDR3 coding DNA: TGTGCCAGCAGTGAATTACGCCCGTACTCTGGAAACACCATATATTTT. Amino acids: CASSELRPYSGNTIYF. Combining the CDR3 with reference TRBV2 and TRBJ1-3 gives the whole variable domain EPEVTQTPSHQVTQMGQEVILRCVPISNHLYFYWYRQILGQKVEFLVSFYNNEISEKSEIFDDQFSVERPDGSNFTLKIRSTKLEDSAMYFCASSELRPYSGNTIYFGEGSWLTVV.

The CDR3 reads CASSLATGFVSGYTF. As DNA, the CDR3 is TGTGCCAGCAGCTTAGCTACAGGGTTCGTTAGTGGCTACACCTTC. The chain carries TRBV7-9 and TRBJ1-2; weak D call: TRBD1 (6 bases). V lost 0 bases, J lost 7 bases, and 15 bases lay in between. There are 15 residues in the CDR3. CDR1 is SEHNR and CDR2 is FQNEAQ in the germline V gene (reference sequence).

CDR3 nucleotides: TGTGCCAGCAGTCATAACTTCTCGAACACTGAAGCTTTCTTT. Amino acids: CASSHNFSNTEAFF. The chain carries TRBV28 and TRBJ1-1; no reliable D call. Germline lookup yields CDR1 MDHEN and CDR2 SYDVKM. This CDR3 is 14 amino acids long. V was shortened by 5 bases and J by 1 base, with 11 bases between the two germline ends.

The chain carries TRBV6-5 and TRBJ1-1; no clear D. This CDR3 has 14 residues. Germline V CDR1 and CDR2: MNHEY, SVGAGI. Trimming took 0 bases from V and 1 from J, leaving 6 bases between them. The CDR3 bases are TGTGCCAGCAGTTACTCGCAGGCGAACACTGAAGCTTTCTTT. It translates to CASSYSQANTEAFF.

V usage is TRBV20-1 and J usage is TRBJ1-4; D is unresolved. V lost 3 bases and J lost 7, with 6 bases in between. The CDR3 spans 11 residues. CDR1 is DFQATT and CDR2 is SNEGSKA in the germline V gene (reference sequence). CDR3 in amino acids: CSASEAEKLFF. CDR3 DNA sequence: TGCAGTGCTAGTGAGGCTGAAAAACTGTTTTTT.

The gene calls are TRBV5-1 and TRBJ2-1; D could derive from TRBD1 or TRBD2 (7 bases each). CDR1 is SGHRS and CDR2 is YFSETQ in the germline V gene. This CDR3 is 17 amino acids long. The ends were cut back, 3 bases at V and 4 bases at J, with 20 bases in the middle. DNA of the CDR3: TGCGCCAGCAGCTACTATTCGCAGGGGGGGCTTTACAATGAGCAGTTCTTC. Translated, it gives CASSYYSQGGLYNEQFF.

CDR3: CATSPQPGTGSSTEAFF. The CDR3 DNA follows: TGTGCCACCAGCCCACAACCCGGGACAGGGAGTAGCACTGAAGCTTTCTTT. This chain links TRBV15 with TRBJ1-1, with 9 positions matching TRBD1. V was clipped by 5 bases and J by 4 bases; unmatched bases: 14. In germline, CDR1 is LNHNV, CDR2 YYDKDF (reference sequence). The CDR3 extends over 17 amino acids.

This chain uses TRBV9 with TRBJ2-7; D may match TRBD1 or TRBD2 (5 bases each). CDR1 is SGDLS, CDR2 YYNGEE, per germline. This CDR3 has 15 amino acids. The V and J ends lost 1 base and 1 base respectively, with 12 bases between them. The CDR3 sequence: CASSVRGDPSYEQYF. The CDR3 nucleotides are TGTGCCAGCAGCGTAAGAGGGGACCCGTCCTACGAGCAGTACTTC.

The chain recombines TRBV24-1 with TRBJ1-1, with 8 bases lining up with TRBD1. CDR3 size: 13 residues. The germline V gene encodes CDR1 KGHDR and CDR2 SFDVKD. Trimming removed 5 bases from V and 6 bases from J; junction bases left unmatched: 4. The CDR3 reads CATSGQGTAEAFF. In DNA, the CDR3 is TGTGCCACCAGTGGACAGGGGACGGCTGAAGCTTTCTTT.

This clone has just one count. This chain connects TRBV19 to TRBJ1-1; possible D gene TRBD1, 6 bases. The CDR3 length is 14 residues. V shed 6 bases and J shed 7 bases, with 18 bases lying between them. Germline-derived CDR1 and CDR2 are LNHDA and SQIVND (reference sequence). This CDR3 reads CASSYIRGFNEAFF. CDR3 nucleotide sequence: TGTGCCAGTAGCTATATCAGGGGCTTTAATGAAGCTTTCTTT.

The chain carries TRBV27 and TRBJ2-5, with D possibly TRBD2 on 5 matching bases. The CDR3 loop spans 9 amino acids. In germline, CDR1 is MNHEY, CDR2 SMNVEV (reference sequence). V dropped 8 bases and J dropped 7 bases, with 5 bases sitting between them. CDR3 nucleotides: TGTGCCAGCGGAGGGACCCAGTACTTC. Translating it yields CASGGTQYF.